This T cell receptor beta chain is from a study of molecular identifiers for immune sequencing clone quantification. Concerning this clonotype itself: This clone may be a read error of a much larger clone one base away.

Libraries of bulk TCR were made by previously described methods (with listed TCR primers). TCRdb fed the PCR reads into MiXCR, producing one record per CDR3 protein. Of 60,000 to 70,000 distinct CDR3 sequences in the sample, about a sixth were seen once. Source material: naive CD8+ T cells from blood, with Jurkat cell RNA spiked in. Regarding subset: FACS-sorted CD8+CD4-CCR7+CD45RA+ naive T cells. The TCR comes from a human donor in good health. Some libraries in this study had Jurkat cell RNA spiked in.

Here the CDR3 reads CASKPSGGRLPDTRYF. The CDR3, as DNA: TGTGCCAGCAAGCCTAGCGGGGGCCGTCTACCAGATACGCGGTATTTT. J is TRBJ2-3 and V is TRBV12-3 or TRBV12-4; 10 nucleotides align to TRBD2. This CDR3 has 16 residues.